Given below is one T cell receptor beta chain in context. Sequencing used immunoSEQ multiplex PCR; TCRdb keeps in-frame clones, though not all of them. Of about 19,000 clones listed, approximately 80% are singletons. These data are taken from a study of control samples from healthy donors and cancer patients. The CDR3 runs 11 residues. Looked up from germline, CDR1 is GTSNPN and CDR2 is SVGIG (reference sequence). V gave up 4 bases and J gave up 5 bases, with 9 bases separating them. Input material: PBMCs. The J gene is TRBJ2-7, the V gene TRBV30; D might be TRBD1 (5 bases). The sequence came from a woman aged 70-85 years with lung cancer. The CDR3 sequence: CAWTQGNEQYF. As DNA, the CDR3 is TGTGCCTGGACTCAGGGAAACGAGCAGTACTTC.